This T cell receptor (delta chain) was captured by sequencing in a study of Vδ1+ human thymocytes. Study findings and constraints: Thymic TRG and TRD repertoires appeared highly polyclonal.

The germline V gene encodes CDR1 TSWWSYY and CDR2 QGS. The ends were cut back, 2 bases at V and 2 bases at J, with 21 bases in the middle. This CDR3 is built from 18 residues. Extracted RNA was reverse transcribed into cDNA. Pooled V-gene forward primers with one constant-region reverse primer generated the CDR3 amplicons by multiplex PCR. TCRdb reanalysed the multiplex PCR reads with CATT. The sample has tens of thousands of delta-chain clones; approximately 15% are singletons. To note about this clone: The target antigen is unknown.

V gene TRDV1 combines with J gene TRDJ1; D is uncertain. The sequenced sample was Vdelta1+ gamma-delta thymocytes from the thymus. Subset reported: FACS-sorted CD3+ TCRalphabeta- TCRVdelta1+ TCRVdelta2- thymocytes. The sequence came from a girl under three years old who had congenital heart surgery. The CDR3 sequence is CALGELEAISGWTDKLIF. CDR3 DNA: TGTGCTCTTGGGGAATTGGAAGCTATCTCGGGGTGGACCGATAAACTCATCTTT.